The 7 T cell receptor beta chains below all came from one sample that was sequenced in a study of identical twins. TCRdb re-called the 5' RACE reads through MiXCR, storing one row per CDR3 protein. The table lists 300,000 to 400,000 distinct CDR3 sequences, 9% of them singletons. The sequenced sample was naive T cells sorted from blood. The origin of the receptors is a woman aged 45-65 years in good health.

This clonotype appeared a few times. DNA of the CDR3: TGTGCCAGCGGAGCCAGGGTGATAGGCACCGGGGAGCTGTTTTTT. The encoded protein is CASGARVIGTGELFF. The chain combines TRBV7-8 with TRBJ2-2; a possible D gene is TRBD1 (5 bases). Germline V gene data show CDR1 as SGHVS and CDR2 as FQNEAQ. CDR3 length: 15 amino acids. V dropped 8 bases and J dropped 4 bases, with 17 bases sitting between them.

This clonotype was counted ten times or more. The chain links TRBV5-1 to TRBJ1-2, with D tentatively TRBD1 (6 bases). The V gene lost 3 bases and the J gene lost 8 bases, with 14 bases spanning the gap. The CDR3 totals 13 residues. Germline values: CDR1 SGHRS, CDR2 YFSETQ. CDR3 sequence: CASSSTGYGGYTF. For the CDR3, the DNA is TGCGCCAGCAGCTCTACAGGGTATGGCGGCTACACCTTC.

Details on this clonotype: Given the absence of the conserved phenylalanine or tryptophan at the CDR3 end, a read error is likely. V is TRBV12-3 or TRBV12-4 and J is TRBJ2-7, with D hard to call. The CDR3 contains 15 residues. Here the CDR3 reads CASSSWTDSSYDQYS. CDR3 nucleotide sequence: TGTGCCAGCAGTTCTTGGACGGATAGCTCCTACGACCAGTACTCC.

This clonotype came up a few times. This chain joins TRBV20-1 and TRBJ2-3; 8 bases align to TRBD1. V was clipped by 5 bases and J by 3 bases; unmatched bases: 7. Germline-derived CDR1 and CDR2 are DFQATT and SNEGSKA (reference sequence). The CDR3 is 14 amino acids. In DNA form, the CDR3 reads TGCAGTGCTGGAAACTACAGGGGGACAGATACGCAGTATTTT. Translation: CSAGNYRGTDTQYF.

The rearrangement uses TRBV6-2 or TRBV6-3 and TRBJ2-4; D is perhaps TRBD1 (6 bases). V was clipped by 2 bases and J by 4 bases, with 9 bases between them. CDR1 and CDR2 from the germline V gene are MNHEY and SVGEGT. This CDR3 region has 14 residues. The CDR3 reads CASSYGTGKNIQYF. The CDR3 nucleotides read TGTGCCAGCAGTTACGGCACAGGGAAAAACATTCAGTACTTC.

This clonotype was found many times. The genes are TRBV6-4 and TRBJ1-2; tentative D call: TRBD1 (5 bases). The length of the CDR3 is 11 residues. V was trimmed by 1 base and J by 11 bases, leaving 8 bases between them. CDR1 is MRHNA, CDR2 SNTAGT, per germline. The CDR3 nucleotides read TGTGCCAGCAGTGACTTGAGGACATACACCTTC. Its translation is CASSDLRTYTF.

This clonotype came up a few times. This chain uses TRBV11-2 with TRBJ2-1; D remains unclear. Germline-derived CDR1 and CDR2 are SGHAT and FQNNGV. The CDR3 sequence is 16 residues long. Trimming stripped 2 bases from V and 0 bases from J, with 11 bases between. The CDR3 region has the DNA TGTGCCAGCAGCTTAAGGAGACGGAGCTCCTACAATGAGCAGTTCTTC. Encoded protein: CASSLRRRSSYNEQFF.